The clone carrying this T cell receptor beta chain is labeled as medium-sized. Noted time point: sample taken at primary tumor resection. Looked up from germline, CDR1 is SGHRS and CDR2 is YFSETQ. The CDR3 loop spans 15 amino acids. With V trimmed by 0 bases and J by 3 bases, 6 bases remained unmatched. The data are from a study of spatial heterogeneity in lung cancer. Study context: Among detected sequences, beta-chain ones consistently exceeded alpha-chain ones in number.

TCR cDNA molecules were tagged individually, and each one carried a unique molecular identifier. From the 5' RACE reads, TCRdb called clonotypes with MiXCR, one entry per CDR3 protein. The sample records 4,500 to 6,000 distinct CDR3 sequences, roughly an eighth being singletons. The rearrangement joins TRBV5-1 to TRBJ2-7, with 7 bases that match TRBD1. The sequences come from normal lung tissue next to the tumor, collected at surgery. The origin of this receptor is a female donor with early-stage non-small cell lung cancer. The CDR3 here is CASSLGQGRNYEQYF. CDR3 DNA: TGCGCCAGCAGCTTGGGACAGGGAAGGAACTACGAGCAGTACTTC.